This T cell receptor beta chain was captured in a study of CD4 T cells in relation to SARS-CoV-2 and coronaviruses. Of note for this clone: Its target is unknown.

Sequencing used immunoSEQ multiplex PCR; TCRdb keeps in-frame clones, though not all of them. The table has over 20,000 clones, more than 60% seen once; the top ten hold less than 20%. Unexposed donor CD4+ T cells date from about 2011-2018, before the COVID-19 pandemic. Isolation of CD4+ T cells took place after less than 13 days in culture. This CDR3 is 13 amino acids long. V shed 4 bases, J shed 10 bases, and the junction held 9 bases outside the gene matches. The sequence was collected from a human donor in good health. V is TRBV12-3 or TRBV12-4 and J is TRBJ1-1; 7 bases map to TRBD1. Sequenced material: CD4+ T cells from PBMCs, cultured in vitro. Here the CDR3 reads CASSSDYRGAAFF. The CDR3 DNA is TGTGCCAGCAGTTCCGATTACAGGGGCGCAGCTTTCTTT.